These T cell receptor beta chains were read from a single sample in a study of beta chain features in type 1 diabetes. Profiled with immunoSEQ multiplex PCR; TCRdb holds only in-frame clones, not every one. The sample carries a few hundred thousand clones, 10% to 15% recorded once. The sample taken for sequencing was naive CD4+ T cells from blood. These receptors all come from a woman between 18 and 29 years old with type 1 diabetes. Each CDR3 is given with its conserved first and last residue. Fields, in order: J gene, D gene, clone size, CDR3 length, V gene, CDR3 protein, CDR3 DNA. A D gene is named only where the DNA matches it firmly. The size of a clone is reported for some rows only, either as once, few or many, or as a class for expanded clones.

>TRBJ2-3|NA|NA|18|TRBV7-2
CASSLARLSGSSTDTQYF
TGTGCCAGCAGCTTAGCGCGACTGAGCGGGTCTAGCACAGATACGCAGTATTTT
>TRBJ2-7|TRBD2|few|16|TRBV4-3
CASSLGLAGYMYEQYF
TGCGCCAGCAGCCTGGGACTAGCGGGTTATATGTACGAGCAGTACTTC
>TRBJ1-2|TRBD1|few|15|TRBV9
CASSVSPGQTYGYTF
TGTGCCAGCAGCGTCTCACCGGGACAGACTTATGGCTACACCTTC
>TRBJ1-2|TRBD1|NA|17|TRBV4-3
CASSQEKGQFSNYGYTF
TGCGCCAGCAGCCAAGAGAAGGGACAGTTCTCCAACTATGGCTACACCTTC
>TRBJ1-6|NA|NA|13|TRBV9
CASSVTDNSPLHF
TGTGCCAGCAGCGTAACAGATAATTCACCCCTCCACTTT
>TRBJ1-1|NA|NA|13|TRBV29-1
CSGGGVPNTEAFF
TGCAGCGGTGGCGGGGTCCCGAACACTGAAGCTTTCTTT
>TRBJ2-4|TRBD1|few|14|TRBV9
CASTPGTGENIQYF
TGTGCCAGCACCCCCGGGACAGGGGAAAACATTCAGTACTTC
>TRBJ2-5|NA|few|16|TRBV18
CASSPVRLSGQETQYF
TGTGCCAGCTCACCCGTAAGACTCTCAGGGCAAGAGACCCAGTACTTC
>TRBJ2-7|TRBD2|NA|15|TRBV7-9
CASSSSRRGALEQYF
TGTGCCAGCAGCTCCTCCAGGCGGGGGGCCCTCGAGCAGTACTTC
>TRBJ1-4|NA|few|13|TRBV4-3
CASSQAREEKLFF
TGCGCCAGCAGCCAAGCTAGGGAGGAAAAACTGTTTTTT
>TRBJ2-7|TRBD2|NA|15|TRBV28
CAESPAGGPAYEQYF
TGTGCCGAGTCCCCGGCGGGAGGGCCCGCCTACGAGCAGTACTTC
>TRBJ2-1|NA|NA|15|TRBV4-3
CASSQSGGSYNEQFF
TGCGCCAGCAGCCAAAGCGGTGGCTCCTACAATGAGCAGTTCTTC
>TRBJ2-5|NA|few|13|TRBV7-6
CASSFRGEETQYF
TGTGCCAGCAGCTTCAGGGGGGAAGAGACCCAGTACTTC
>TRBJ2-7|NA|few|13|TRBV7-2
CASSPPSVPEQYF
NA
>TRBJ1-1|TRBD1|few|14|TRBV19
CASSQWTGVGEAFF
TGTGCCAGTAGTCAATGGACAGGGGTTGGTGAAGCTTTCTTT
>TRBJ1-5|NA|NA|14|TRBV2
CASGGRFSNQPQHF
TGTGCCAGCGGAGGGAGATTCAGCAATCAGCCCCAGCATTTT
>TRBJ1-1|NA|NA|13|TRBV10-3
CAIRGVMDTEAFF
TGTGCCATCAGGGGAGTTATGGACACTGAAGCTTTCTTT
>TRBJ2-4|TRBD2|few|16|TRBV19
CASSILAGGIRYIQYF
TGTGCCAGTAGTATTCTAGCGGGGGGGATCCGGTACATTCAGTACTTC
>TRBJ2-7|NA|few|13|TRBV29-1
CSVGPLSSYEQYF
TGCAGCGTTGGCCCCTTGAGCTCCTACGAGCAGTACTTC
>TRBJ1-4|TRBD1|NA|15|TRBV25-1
CASSEFTGDNEKLFF
TGTGCCAGCAGTGAATTTACAGGGGACAATGAAAAACTGTTTTTT
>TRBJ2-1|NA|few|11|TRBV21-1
CASSHGGEQFF
TGTGCCAGCAGCCACGGAGGTGAGCAGTTCTTC
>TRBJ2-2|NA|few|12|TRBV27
CASSFSSGELFF
TGTGCCAGCAGTTTTTCGTCCGGGGAGCTGTTTTTT
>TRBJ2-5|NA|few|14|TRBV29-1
CSVALGSGLETQYF
TGCAGCGTGGCCCTCGGGTCCGGGTTAGAGACCCAGTACTTC
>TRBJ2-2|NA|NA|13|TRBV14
CASSQLGAGELFF
TGTGCCAGCAGCCAACTGGGAGCCGGGGAGCTGTTTTTT
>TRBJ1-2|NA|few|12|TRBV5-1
CASSETEGVYTF
TGCGCCAGCAGCGAGACAGAAGGGGTTTACACCTTC
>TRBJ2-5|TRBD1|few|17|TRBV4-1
CASSQADRGQTRETQYF
TGCGCCAGCAGCCAAGCGGACAGGGGGCAAACAAGAGAGACCCAGTACTTC
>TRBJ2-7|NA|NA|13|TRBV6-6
CASTQSSSYEQYF
TGTGCCAGCACACAGTCGAGCTCCTACGAGCAGTACTTC
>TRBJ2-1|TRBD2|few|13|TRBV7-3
CASSSGLASEQFF
TGTGCCAGCAGCTCGGGACTAGCGAGTGAGCAGTTCTTC
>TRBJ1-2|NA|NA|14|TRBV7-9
CASSLQNINYGYTF
TGTGCCAGCAGCTTACAGAATATTAACTATGGCTACACCTTC
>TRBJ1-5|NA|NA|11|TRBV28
CASSYTQPQHF
TGTGCCAGCAGTTACACACAGCCCCAGCATTTT
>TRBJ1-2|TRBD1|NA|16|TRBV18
CASSHTGTGLNYGYTF
TGTGCCAGCTCTCATACCGGGACAGGGCTTAACTATGGCTACACCTTC
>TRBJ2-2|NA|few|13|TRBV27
CASSLLRGGELFF
TGTGCCAGCAGTTTATTGCGGGGCGGGGAGCTGTTTTTT
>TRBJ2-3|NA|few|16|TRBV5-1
CASSQSPILSTDTQYF
TGCGCCAGCAGCCAAAGTCCTATACTCAGCACAGATACGCAGTATTTT
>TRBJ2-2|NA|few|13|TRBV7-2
CASGSRGTGELFF
TGTGCCAGCGGGAGTCGTGGCACCGGGGAGCTGTTTTTT
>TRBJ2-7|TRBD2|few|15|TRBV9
CASSVEAGGSYEQYF
TGTGCCAGCAGCGTAGAAGCGGGGGGTTCCTACGAGCAGTACTTC
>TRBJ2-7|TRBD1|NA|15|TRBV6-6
CASTTPGTGDYEQYF
TGTGCCAGCACTACGCCCGGGACAGGAGACTACGAGCAGTACTTC
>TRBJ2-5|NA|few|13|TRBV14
CASSRGYQETQYF
TGTGCCAGCAGCCGAGGTTACCAAGAGACCCAGTACTTC
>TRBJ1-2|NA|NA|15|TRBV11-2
CASSPSGASGLGYTF
TGTGCCAGCAGCCCCAGTGGGGCCAGTGGGTTAGGCTACACCTTC
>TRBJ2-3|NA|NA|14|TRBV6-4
CATTSGFVTDTQYF
TGTGCCACTACCTCGGGGTTCGTCACAGATACGCAGTATTTT
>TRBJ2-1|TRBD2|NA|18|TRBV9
CASSVATGLAGGPGEQFF
TGTGCCAGCAGCGTAGCTACAGGACTAGCGGGAGGGCCTGGTGAGCAGTTCTTC
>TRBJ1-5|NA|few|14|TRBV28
CASSVGGTNQPQHF
TGTGCCAGCAGCGTAGGGGGTACCAATCAGCCCCAGCATTTT
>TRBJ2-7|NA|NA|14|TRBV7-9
CASSLLQGSYEQYF
TGTGCCAGCAGCTTATTGCAGGGTTCCTACGAGCAGTACTTC